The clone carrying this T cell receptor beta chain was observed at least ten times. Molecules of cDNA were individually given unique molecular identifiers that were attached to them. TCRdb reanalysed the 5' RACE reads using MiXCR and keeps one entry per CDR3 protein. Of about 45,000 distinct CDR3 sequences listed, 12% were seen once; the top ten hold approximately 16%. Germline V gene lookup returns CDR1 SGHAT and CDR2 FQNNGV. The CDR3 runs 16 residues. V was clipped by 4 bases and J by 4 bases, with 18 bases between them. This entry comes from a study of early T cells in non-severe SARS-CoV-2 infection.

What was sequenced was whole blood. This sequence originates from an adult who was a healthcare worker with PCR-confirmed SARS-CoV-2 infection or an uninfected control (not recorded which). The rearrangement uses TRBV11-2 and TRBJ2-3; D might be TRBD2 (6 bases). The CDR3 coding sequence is TGTGCCAGCAGCTCCTCCCGGAGGGCCCGGTCAGATACGCAGTATTTT. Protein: CASSSSRRARSDTQYF.